The 13 T cell receptor beta chains reported below all come from one sample, sequenced in a study of human T cells and chemical hapten exposure. Time point here: pre-sensitization, week 0. Treatment in this sample: therapeutic diphenylcyclopropenone sensitization with weekly scalp DPC. TCRdb re-derived calls from the RACE reads in MiXCR, one entry per CDR3 protein. The data show some 330,000 distinct CDR3 sequences, with 4.5% to 7% seen just once and about 7.7% held by the top ten. Sequenced material: whole blood, taken in connection with sensitization to the hapten diphenylcyclopropenone (DPC). The receptors come from a woman younger than 30 with alopecia areata. Some clones in this sample may be carry-over from other donors' samples.

The chain links TRBV29-1 to TRBJ2-7; no clear D. The CDR3 extends over 13 amino acids. Germline CDR1 and CDR2: SQVTM and ANQGSEA. Trimming took 3 bases from V and 1 from J, leaving 10 bases between them. The CDR3 protein is CSVESWSSYEQYF. In nucleotides, the CDR3 is TGCAGCGTTGAGTCCTGGTCATCCTACGAGCAGTACTTC.

V is TRBV12-3 or TRBV12-4 and J is TRBJ1-5, with 10 bases identical to TRBD1. This CDR3 has 17 residues. J gave up 2 bases and V 0 bases, and 4 bases lay outside the gene matches. CDR3 sequence: CASSLAGQGLGNQPQHF. CDR3 coding DNA: TGTGCCAGCAGTTTAGCGGGACAGGGGTTAGGCAATCAGCCCCAGCATTTT.

This clonotype has more than one count but fewer than ten. The CDR3 is CASSPGGPIQETQYF. The CDR3 coding sequence is TGTGCCAGCAGTCCGGGGGGGCCCATCCAAGAGACCCAGTACTTC. The gene calls are TRBV28 and TRBJ2-5; TRBD2 agrees at 8 bases. J was trimmed by 1 base and V by 5 bases; bases with no gene match: 6. Germline-derived CDR1 and CDR2 are MDHEN and SYDVKM. This CDR3 has 15 amino acids.

This clonotype occurred a few times. The rearrangement uses TRBV6-6 and TRBJ1-6, with 8 bases fitting TRBD1. Losses at the gene ends were 8 bases for V and 7 bases for J; bases not matched to a gene: 4. The CDR3 consists of 13 residues. From germline, CDR1 is MNHNY and CDR2 SVGAGI (reference sequence). The CDR3: CASARGQNSPLHF. The CDR3 DNA sequence: TGTGCCAGCGCCAGGGGGCAGAATTCACCCCTCCACTTT.

The V gene is TRBV6-5, the J gene TRBJ1-5; maybe TRBD1 (6 bases). V was clipped by 5 bases and J by 3 bases, with 17 bases between them. The CDR3 is 16 residues long. Germline lookup yields CDR1 MNHEY and CDR2 SVGAGI. CDR3: CASSRATGSNNQPQHF. The CDR3 DNA reads TGTGCCAGCAGTCGGGCCACAGGGAGCAACAATCAGCCCCAGCATTTT.

This clonotype was recorded many times. V usage is TRBV14 and J usage is TRBJ2-3; 8 nucleotides line up with TRBD1. The CDR3 has 18 amino acids. CDR1 is SGHDN and CDR2 is FVKESK in the germline V gene. V shed 3 bases, J shed 0 bases, and the junction held 11 bases outside the gene matches. The DNA for the CDR3 is TGTGCCAGCAGCCATTTTCTAAGACAGGGGCCGAGCACAGATACGCAGTATTTT. It yields the protein CASSHFLRQGPSTDTQYF.

Comment on this clonotype: No DNA is shown, since the ends of the CDR3 on it are uncertain; the CDR3 is the one TCRdb lists. The chain couples TRBV27 to TRBJ2-7; the table gives TRBD1 as D, unverified against the DNA. Looked up from germline, CDR1 is MNHEY and CDR2 is SMNVEV (reference sequence). The CDR3 is 15 amino acids in total, end residues counted. Here the CDR3 reads CASSSSTGGLAEQYF.

The rearrangement uses TRBV6-5 and TRBJ2-1; 7 bases are a match to TRBD1. The CDR3 runs to 16 residues. Germline trimming cut 5 bases from V and 5 bases from J; bases unmatched to any gene: 12. Per germline, CDR1 MNHEY and CDR2 SVGAGI. In DNA, the CDR3 is TGTGCCAGCAGTACCTCCCCGGGACAGAGCCACAATGAGCAGTTCTTC. Protein: CASSTSPGQSHNEQFF.

This clonotype showed up many times. The rearrangement uses TRBV7-9 and TRBJ2-3; the D gene could be TRBD1 or TRBD2 (6 bases each). V lost 5 bases and J 8 bases, leaving 20 bases between the germline ends. CDR3 length equals 15 residues. Germline loops: CDR1 SEHNR, CDR2 FQNEAQ (reference sequence). The CDR3 bases are TGTGCCAGCAGCCCCGCAACGGGGGCGTCCCGTACGCAGTATTTT. This encodes CASSPATGASRTQYF.

This clonotype was recorded at least ten times. The gene calls are TRBV4-2 and TRBJ2-4, with 9 bases aligning to TRBD2. The germline gives CDR1 LGHNA, CDR2 YNFKEQ. The CDR3 loop spans 18 amino acids. Losses at the gene ends were 0 bases for V and 5 bases for J; bases not matched to a gene: 11. Written as DNA, the CDR3 is TGTGCCAGCAGCCAAGAGGGACGGCGGGGGGGCCTCGAAAACATTCAGTACTTC. This sequence encodes CASSQEGRRGGLENIQYF.

This clonotype was detected many times. This chain links TRBV20-1 with TRBJ1-2, with D possibly TRBD1 on 6 matching bases. CDR1 and CDR2 (germline): DFQATT, SNEGSKA (reference sequence). The CDR3 contains 13 residues. V gave up 3 bases and J gave up 3 bases, with 11 bases separating them. CDR3 protein: CSASPPGDYGYTF. CDR3 bases: TGCAGTGCTAGTCCCCCAGGGGACTATGGCTACACCTTC.

This clonotype occurred many times. This chain links TRBV5-4 with TRBJ1-5; D is ambiguous. Trimming removed 3 bases from V and 2 bases from J, with 9 bases in between. The CDR3 totals 14 residues. The germline V gene encodes CDR1 SGHNT and CDR2 YYREEE (reference sequence). CDR3 in amino acids: CASSSDGGNQPQHF. The CDR3 region has the DNA TGTGCCAGCAGCTCAGACGGGGGCAATCAGCCCCAGCATTTT.

The chain recombines TRBV6-2 or TRBV6-3 with TRBJ1-1; D might be TRBD1 (6 bases). Trimming cost V 5 bases and J 6 bases, with 19 bases left between them. CDR1 MNHEY and CDR2 SVGEGT come from the germline V gene. The CDR3 runs to 15 residues. The CDR3 is CASSRNRVTAPEAFF. The CDR3 DNA sequence: TGTGCCAGCAGTCGTAACAGGGTTACCGCTCCTGAAGCTTTCTTT.